Listed below are T cell receptor beta chains from one sample, sequenced in a study of T cell responses to AZD1222 COVID-19 vaccine. The table came from immunoSEQ multiplex PCR; TCRdb's copy has only in-frame clones and leaves some out. The data hold 95,000 to 130,000 clones, with about 91% observed a single time. Sequencing was performed on peripheral blood, taken 28 days after the second AZD1222 dose. These receptors all stem from an adult who received the AZD1222 COVID-19 vaccine. CDR3s include the opening cysteine and the closing phenylalanine or tryptophan. A D gene is named only where the DNA matches it firmly.

V: TRBV3-1/TRBV3-2; D: TRBD2; J: TRBJ2-5; CDR3: CASSQDPGLAGETQYF
V: TRBV3-1/TRBV3-2; D: .; J: TRBJ2-3; CDR3: CASSHSRGVKPDTQYF
V: TRBV7-9; D: .; J: TRBJ2-1; CDR3: CASSFLGDGNEQFF
V: TRBV28; D: TRBD2; J: TRBJ2-1; CDR3: CASSILAGDYNEQFF
V: TRBV6-6; D: .; J: TRBJ2-1; CDR3: CASNYDSSYNEQFF
V: TRBV19; D: .; J: TRBJ2-5; CDR3: CASSIRIRTWKRETQYF
V: TRBV15; D: TRBD1; J: TRBJ2-7; CDR3: CATSRDSGDRGRRLF
V: TRBV28; D: TRBD1; J: TRBJ1-4; CDR3: CASTLGGAGEKLFF
V: TRBV5-8; D: .; J: TRBJ2-1; CDR3: CASSPVSVVLGNEQFF
V: TRBV2; D: .; J: TRBJ1-3; CDR3: CASSEGQLISGNTIYF
V: TRBV18; D: TRBD2; J: TRBJ2-1; CDR3: CASSPSSGLDNEQFF
V: TRBV5-4; D: TRBD1; J: TRBJ1-2; CDR3: CASSLAKTGGYGYTF
V: TRBV6-5; D: TRBD1; J: TRBJ2-3; CDR3: CASSRGQGADTQYF
V: TRBV5-1; D: .; J: TRBJ1-1; CDR3: CASSLQGDTTEAFF
V: TRBV5-1; D: .; J: TRBJ1-5; CDR3: CASSFTEGYSNQPQHF
V: TRBV5-6; D: TRBD1; J: TRBJ1-2; CDR3: CASSPGQLYGYTF
V: TRBV18; D: .; J: TRBJ1-1; CDR3: CASSQIGVNTEAFF
V: TRBV19; D: .; J: TRBJ2-7; CDR3: CASSMQGGTYEQYF
V: TRBV3-1/TRBV3-2; D: .; J: TRBJ1-1; CDR3: CASSQIGGTEAFF
V: TRBV7-2; D: TRBD1; J: TRBJ1-2; CDR3: CASSTGQAPSGYTF
V: TRBV2; D: .; J: TRBJ2-7; CDR3: CASRLAQSYEQYF
V: TRBV6-5; D: .; J: TRBJ2-1; CDR3: CASVGTMGYDEQFF
V: TRBV7-3; D: TRBD2; J: TRBJ2-5; CDR3: CASSPTGGRGETQYF
V: TRBV27; D: TRBD1; J: TRBJ1-1; CDR3: CASSSAGGNTEAFF
V: TRBV3-1/TRBV3-2; D: .; J: TRBJ2-2; CDR3: CASSQGLARLAGTGELFF
V: TRBV4-2; D: TRBD2; J: TRBJ2-5; CDR3: CASRTGLAGGPGETQYF